This T cell receptor beta chain was captured in a study of control samples from healthy donors and cancer patients. Trimming took 10 bases from V and 7 from J, leaving 21 bases between them. From germline, CDR1 is KGHDR and CDR2 SFDVKD. This CDR3 contains 14 residues. Method: immunoSEQ multiplex PCR; TCRdb's copy keeps in-frame clones and lacks some. Its listing shows fewer than 250,000 clones. The chain links TRBV24-1 to TRBJ1-2; no reliable D call. The sample was blood. This sequence was found in a woman aged 25-40 years in good health. The CDR3 DNA is TGTGCCACACAGCGAAACGACTGGGAGGGTGGCTACACCTTC. Its protein is CATQRNDWEGGYTF.